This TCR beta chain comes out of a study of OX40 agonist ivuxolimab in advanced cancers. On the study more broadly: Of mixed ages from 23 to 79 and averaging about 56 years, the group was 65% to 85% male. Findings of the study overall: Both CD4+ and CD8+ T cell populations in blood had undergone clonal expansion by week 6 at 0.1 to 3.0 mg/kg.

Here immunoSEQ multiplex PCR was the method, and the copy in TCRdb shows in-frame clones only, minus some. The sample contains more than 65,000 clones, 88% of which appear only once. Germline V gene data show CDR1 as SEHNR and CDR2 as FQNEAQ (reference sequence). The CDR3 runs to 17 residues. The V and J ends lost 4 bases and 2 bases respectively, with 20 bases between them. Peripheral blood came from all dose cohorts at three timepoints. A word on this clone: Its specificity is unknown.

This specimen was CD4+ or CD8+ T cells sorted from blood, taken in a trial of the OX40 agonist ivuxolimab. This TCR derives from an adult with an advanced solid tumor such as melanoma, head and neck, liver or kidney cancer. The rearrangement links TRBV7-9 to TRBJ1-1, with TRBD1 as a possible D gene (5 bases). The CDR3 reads CASSSGVDGSFNTEAFF. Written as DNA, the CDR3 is TGTGCCAGCAGCTCGGGGGTGGATGGTTCCTTCAACACTGAAGCTTTCTTT.